The 8 T cell receptor beta chains listed next were all sequenced from one sample in a study of identical twins. MiXCR was run by TCRdb on the 5' RACE reads, yielding one entry per CDR3 protein. The table includes about 200,000 distinct CDR3 sequences, 9.4% detected once. The sequencing sample was made of memory (CD45RO+) T cells sorted from blood. All receptors come from a woman aged 18-29 years in good health.

This clonotype was counted ten times or more. V gene TRBV7-9 combines with J gene TRBJ2-7; D is possibly TRBD1 (6 bases). The length of the CDR3 is 12 residues. From germline, CDR1 is SEHNR and CDR2 FQNEAQ (reference sequence). Trimming removed 4 bases at V and 4 bases at J, with 8 bases between. The CDR3 region is CASSSQGYEQYF. DNA for the CDR3: TGTGCCAGCAGCTCACAGGGTTACGAGCAGTACTTC.

This clonotype was seen a few times. The V and J genes are TRBV24-1 and TRBJ2-5; no clear D. The CDR3 is 12 amino acids. Trimming stripped 1 base from V and 5 bases from J, with 4 bases between. Germline values: CDR1 KGHDR, CDR2 SFDVKD. CDR3 sequence (DNA): TGTGCCACCAGTGATTTTGGGGAGACCCAGTACTTC. Translated: CATSDFGETQYF.

This chain connects TRBV7-3 to TRBJ2-7; D unresolved. The V gene lost 1 base and the J gene lost 7 bases, with 14 bases spanning the gap. The CDR3 length is 14 residues. Germline V gives CDR1 SGHTA, CDR2 FQGTGA. As DNA, the CDR3 is TGTGCCAGCAGCTTAAGGTCCGGGCGTCAGGAGCAGTACTTC. This codes for CASSLRSGRQEQYF.

The chain couples TRBV20-1 to TRBJ2-3, with D hard to call. Per the germline V gene, CDR1 is DFQATT and CDR2 is SNEGSKA (reference sequence). Trimming took off 2 bases at V and 6 bases at J, with 12 bases between the two ends. This CDR3 contains 13 residues. CDR3 residues: CSARKSAEDTQYF. DNA of the CDR3: TGCAGTGCTAGAAAGTCTGCGGAGGATACGCAGTATTTT.

The chain couples TRBV7-9 to TRBJ1-5, with 9 bases fitting TRBD1. The CDR3 is made up of 12 amino acids. Trimming removed 7 bases from V and 6 bases from J; junction bases left unmatched: 1. From germline, CDR1 is SEHNR and CDR2 FQNEAQ (reference sequence). CDR3 in amino acids: CASTTGGQPQHF. CDR3 DNA: TGTGCCAGCACGACAGGGGGTCAGCCCCAGCATTTT.

The chain is built from TRBV4-3 and TRBJ1-2, with TRBD1 matching 7 bases. In germline, CDR1 is LGHNA, CDR2 YSLEER. Unmatched junction bases numbered 7, after V lost 1 base and J lost 8 bases. This CDR3 has 14 amino acids. The CDR3 nucleotides are TGCGCCAGCAGCCAAGCAGGGGGTTTTCGGGGCTACACCTTC. This encodes CASSQAGGFRGYTF.

This clonotype has only a few counts. The gene calls are TRBV7-9 and TRBJ2-1; 7 bases align to TRBD1. The CDR3 runs to 14 residues. Germline lookup yields CDR1 SEHNR and CDR2 FQNEAQ (reference sequence). Losses at the gene ends were 7 bases for V and 1 base for J; bases not matched to a gene: 4. CDR3: CASNPGQSYNEQFF. CDR3 DNA: TGTGCCAGCAACCCGGGACAGTCCTACAATGAGCAGTTCTTC.

In this sample, this clonotype turned up a few times. The chain employs TRBV20-1 and TRBJ2-5; the match to TRBD2 covers 7 bases. Per the germline V gene, CDR1 is DFQATT and CDR2 is SNEGSKA (reference sequence). The CDR3 is 16 residues long. J lost 1 base, V lost 3 bases, and 11 bases had no gene match. CDR3 coding DNA: TGCAGTGCTAGTACGATGGCGGGGGTGGTCCAAGAGACCCAGTACTTC. Encoded protein: CSASTMAGVVQETQYF.